This T cell receptor (beta chain) was identified in a study of blood T cell repertoires in COVID-19. Study overall: T cells, B-cell-depleted T cells, or PBMCs provided the cDNA or gDNA that served as material.

CDR3 length equals 15 residues. The germline gives CDR1 SNHLY, CDR2 FYNNEI. The J segment lost 4 bases and the V segment lost 6 bases, leaving 10 bases of the junction unmatched. Those enrolled, adults aged roughly 18 to 89 years, came from roughly 22 US areas. As processed by the authors: The assay estimated nucleated cells by amplifying reference gene primers. Repertoires were generated with immunoSEQ multiplex PCR, while TCRdb's copy carries only in-frame clones and drops some. V, J and clone size are taken as reported in that table, and D and trimming were inferred from the DNA itself. The sample yields roughly 200,000 clones, about nine tenths seen once.

The receptor comes from a man aged 18 to 29 with acute COVID-19. Input material: PBMCs or T cells enriched from blood (not recorded which). J is TRBJ2-5 and V is TRBV2; 8 bases map to TRBD1. This CDR3 is CASRRQGFGRETQYF. The CDR3 DNA is TGTGCCAGCAGAAGACAGGGGTTCGGTAGAGAGACCCAGTACTTC.